In this sample, the clone carrying this T cell receptor (beta chain) turned up once. TCRdb keeps only in-frame clones here, not all; method: immunoSEQ multiplex PCR. The sample records about 120,000 clones, about nine tenths being singletons. CDR3 length equals 16 residues. Germline assignment: CDR1 SGHRS and CDR2 YFSETQ. Trimming at V came to 0 bases and at J to 1 base, leaving 4 bases not matched to a gene. The sample belongs to a study of T cell clones after liver transplantation. The V call is TRBV5-1, the J call TRBJ2-1, with 7 bases identical to TRBD2. The input for sequencing was CD4+ T cells from blood, taken 12 months after liver transplant. The sequence came from a human patient who received a liver transplant. Some T cells may be transferred from the graft donor. CDR3 protein: CASSLEVGGSYNEQFF. The CDR3 nucleotides are TGCGCCAGCAGCTTGGAGGTGGGAGGGTCCTACAATGAGCAGTTCTTC.